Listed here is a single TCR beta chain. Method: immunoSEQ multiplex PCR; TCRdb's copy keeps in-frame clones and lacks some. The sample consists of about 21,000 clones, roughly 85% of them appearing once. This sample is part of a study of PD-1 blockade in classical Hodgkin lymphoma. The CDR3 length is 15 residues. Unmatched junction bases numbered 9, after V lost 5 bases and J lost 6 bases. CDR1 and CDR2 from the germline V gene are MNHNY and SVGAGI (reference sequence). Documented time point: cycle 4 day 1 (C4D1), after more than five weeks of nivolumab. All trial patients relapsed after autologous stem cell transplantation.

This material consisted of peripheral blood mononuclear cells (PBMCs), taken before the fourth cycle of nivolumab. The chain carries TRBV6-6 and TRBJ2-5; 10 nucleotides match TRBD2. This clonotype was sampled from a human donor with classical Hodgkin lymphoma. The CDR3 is CASSDLAGGRKTQYF. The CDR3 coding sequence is TGTGCCAGCAGTGACTTAGCGGGAGGCCGTAAGACCCAGTACTTC.